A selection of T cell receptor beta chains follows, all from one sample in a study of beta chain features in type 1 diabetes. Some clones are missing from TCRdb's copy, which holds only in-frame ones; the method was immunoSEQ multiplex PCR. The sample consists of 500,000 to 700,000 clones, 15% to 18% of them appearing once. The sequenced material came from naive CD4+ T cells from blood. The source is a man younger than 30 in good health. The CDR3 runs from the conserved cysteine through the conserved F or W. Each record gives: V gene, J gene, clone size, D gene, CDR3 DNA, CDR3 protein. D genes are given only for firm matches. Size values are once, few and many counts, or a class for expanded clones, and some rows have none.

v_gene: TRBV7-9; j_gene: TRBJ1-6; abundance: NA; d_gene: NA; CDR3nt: TGTGCCAGCAGCGGACAGATGAATTCACCCCTCCACTTT; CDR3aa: CASSGQMNSPLHF
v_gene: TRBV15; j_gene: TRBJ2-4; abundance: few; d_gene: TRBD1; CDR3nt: TGTGCCACCAGCAGCCGACAGGGAGACATTCAGTACTTC; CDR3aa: CATSSRQGDIQYF
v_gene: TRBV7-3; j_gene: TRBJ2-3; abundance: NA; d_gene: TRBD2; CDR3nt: TGTGCCAGCAGCACAAGGACTAGTCCAGATACGCAGTATTTT; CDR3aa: CASSTRTSPDTQYF
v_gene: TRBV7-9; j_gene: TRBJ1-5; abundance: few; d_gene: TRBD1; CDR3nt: TGTGCCAGCAGCCCTGGACAGGGTAATAATCAGCCCCAGCATTTT; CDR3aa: CASSPGQGNNQPQHF
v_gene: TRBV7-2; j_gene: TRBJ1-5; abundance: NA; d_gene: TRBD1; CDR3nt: TGTGCCAGCAGCCCGGACAGGGGACCGTATAGCAATCAGCCCCAGCATTTT; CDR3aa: CASSPDRGPYSNQPQHF
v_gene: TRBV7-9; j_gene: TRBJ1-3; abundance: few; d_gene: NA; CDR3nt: TGTGCCAGCAGCGTTGGAGGAGACACCATATATTTT; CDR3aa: CASSVGGDTIYF
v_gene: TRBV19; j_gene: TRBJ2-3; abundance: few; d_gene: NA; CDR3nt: TGTGCCAGTAGTATCGGTGTGAGCACAGATACGCAGTATTTT; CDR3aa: CASSIGVSTDTQYF
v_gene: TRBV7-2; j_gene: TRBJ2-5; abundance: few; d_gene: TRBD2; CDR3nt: TGTGCCAGCAGCTCCACGGGACTAGCGGACCAAGAGACCCAGTACTTC; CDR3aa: CASSSTGLADQETQYF
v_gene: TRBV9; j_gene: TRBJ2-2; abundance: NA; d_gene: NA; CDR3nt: TGTGCCAGCGCGCTTAGGCGGGAAAACACCGGGGAGCTGTTTTTT; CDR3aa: CASALRRENTGELFF
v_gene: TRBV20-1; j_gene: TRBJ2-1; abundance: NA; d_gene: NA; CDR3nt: TGCAGTGCTAGAGAGGTTGAGCAGTTCTTC; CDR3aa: CSAREVEQFF
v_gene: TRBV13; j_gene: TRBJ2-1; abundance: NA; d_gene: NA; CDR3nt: TGTGCCAGCAGTGAAACTGGACGGAGGGCTTACAATGAGCAGTTCTTC; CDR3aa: CASSETGRRAYNEQFF
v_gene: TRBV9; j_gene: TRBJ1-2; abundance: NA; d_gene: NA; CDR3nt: TGTGCCAGCAGCCCGACCTTGGACATTTATGGCTACACCTTC; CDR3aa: CASSPTLDIYGYTF
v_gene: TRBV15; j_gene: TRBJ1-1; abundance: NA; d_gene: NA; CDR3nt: TGTGCCACCAGCCCCCGAGGGAAGGGGGGTCTTGTCACTCCTACCTTGGGGAACACTGAAGCTTTCTTT; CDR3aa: CATSPRGKGGLVTPTLGNTEAFF
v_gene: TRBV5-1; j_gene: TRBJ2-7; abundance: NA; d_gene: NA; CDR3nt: TGCGCCAGCAGCTTGGAAAGACACGAGCAGTACTTC; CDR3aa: CASSLERHEQYF
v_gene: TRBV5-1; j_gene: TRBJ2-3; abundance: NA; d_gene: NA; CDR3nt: TGCGCCAGCAGCTTGGCGATCCGCGGGGATACGCAGTATTTT; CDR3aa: CASSLAIRGDTQYF
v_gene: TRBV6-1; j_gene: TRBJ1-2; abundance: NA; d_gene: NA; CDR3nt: TGTGCCAGCCCTCCCCCGTCGGGGGGCTATGGCTACACCTTC; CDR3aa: CASPPPSGGYGYTF
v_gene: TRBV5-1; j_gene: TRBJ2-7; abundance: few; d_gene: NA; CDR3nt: TGCGCCAGCAGCCAAGGGACATCCCCCTACGAGCAGTACTTC; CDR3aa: CASSQGTSPYEQYF
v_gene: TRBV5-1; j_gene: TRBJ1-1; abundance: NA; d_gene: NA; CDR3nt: TGCGCCAGCAGCTATGAACCGACAGTTATCACTGAAGCTTTCTTT; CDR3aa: CASSYEPTVITEAFF
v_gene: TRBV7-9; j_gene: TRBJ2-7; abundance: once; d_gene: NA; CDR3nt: TGTGCCAGCAGCTCTGGCGATTTAAGCTCCTACGAGCAGTACTTC; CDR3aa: CASSSGDLSSYEQYF
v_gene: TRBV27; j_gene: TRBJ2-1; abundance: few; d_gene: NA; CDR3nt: TGTGCCAGCAGTTTAGTTGCGGGTGCCCCCAATGAGCAGTTCTTC; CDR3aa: CASSLVAGAPNEQFF
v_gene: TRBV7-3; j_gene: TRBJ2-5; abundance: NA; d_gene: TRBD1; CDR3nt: TGTGCCAGTACCCTAGGGGGCCAGGAGACCCAGTACTTC; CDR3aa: CASTLGGQETQYF
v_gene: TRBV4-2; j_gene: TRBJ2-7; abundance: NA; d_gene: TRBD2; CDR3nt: TGTGCCAGCAGCCAAGACCTACTAGCGGGGGGGTACGAGCAGTACTTC; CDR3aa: CASSQDLLAGGYEQYF
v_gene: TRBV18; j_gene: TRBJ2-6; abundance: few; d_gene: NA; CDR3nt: TGTGCCAGCTCACCACTTTCCAGCTCTGGGGCCAACGTCCTGACTTTC; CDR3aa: CASSPLSSSGANVLTF
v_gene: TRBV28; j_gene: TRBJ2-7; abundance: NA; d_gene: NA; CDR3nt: TGTGCCACCCTTAGCTCCTACGAGCAGTACTTC; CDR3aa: CATLSSYEQYF
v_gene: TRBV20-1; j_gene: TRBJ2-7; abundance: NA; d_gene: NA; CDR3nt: TGCAGTGCTACAGGGAGGAACGAGCAGTACTTC; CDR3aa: CSATGRNEQYF
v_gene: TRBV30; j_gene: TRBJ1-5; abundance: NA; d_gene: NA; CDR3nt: TGTGCCTGGAGTGTAGGGAGGGGTCCGGATCAGCCCCAGCATTTT; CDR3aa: CAWSVGRGPDQPQHF
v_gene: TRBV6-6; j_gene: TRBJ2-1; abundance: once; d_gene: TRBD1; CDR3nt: TGTGCCAGCAGTTACTCAGGGACAGGGGCCAATGAGCAGTTCTTC; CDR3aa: CASSYSGTGANEQFF
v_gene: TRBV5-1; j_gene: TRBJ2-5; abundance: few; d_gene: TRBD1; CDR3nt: TGCGCCAGCAGCTTGACAGGGGGCTGGGAGACCCAGTACTTC; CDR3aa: CASSLTGGWETQYF
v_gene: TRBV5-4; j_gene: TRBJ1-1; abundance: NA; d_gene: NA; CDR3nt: TGTGCCAGCAGCTTGGGGCGCGAGAACACTGAAGCTTTCTTT; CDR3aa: CASSLGRENTEAFF
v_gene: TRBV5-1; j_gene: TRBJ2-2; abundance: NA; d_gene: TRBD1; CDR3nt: TGCGCCAGCAGCTTGGAACAGGGGTGGACCGGGGAGCTGTTTTTT; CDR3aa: CASSLEQGWTGELFF
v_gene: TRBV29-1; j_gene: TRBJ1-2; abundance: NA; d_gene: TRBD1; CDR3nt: TGCAGCGTCCTACAGGGGGCAAGCTATGGCTACACCTTC; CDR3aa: CSVLQGASYGYTF
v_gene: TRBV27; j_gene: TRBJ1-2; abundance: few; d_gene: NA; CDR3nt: TGTGCCAGCAGTTGGGTCGGGAACTATGGCTACACCTTC; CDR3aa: CASSWVGNYGYTF
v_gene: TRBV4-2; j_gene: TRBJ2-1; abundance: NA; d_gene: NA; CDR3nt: TGTGCCAGCAGCCCATTCGGGGGAGTAAGGGGAAATGAGCAGTTCTTC; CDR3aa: CASSPFGGVRGNEQFF
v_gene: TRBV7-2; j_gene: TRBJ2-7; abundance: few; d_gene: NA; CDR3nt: TGTGCCAGCAGCTTAGCGCGTCTTCCACAGGTCTCCTACGAGCAGTACTTC; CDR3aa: CASSLARLPQVSYEQYF
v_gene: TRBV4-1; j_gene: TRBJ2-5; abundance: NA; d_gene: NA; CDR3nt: TGCGCCAGCAGCCATCTGGGGGTCCAAGAGACCCAGTACTTC; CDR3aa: CASSHLGVQETQYF
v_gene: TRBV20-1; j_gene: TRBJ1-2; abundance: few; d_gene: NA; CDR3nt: TGCAGTCAGGCAGGGAACTATGGCTACACCTTC; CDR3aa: CSQAGNYGYTF
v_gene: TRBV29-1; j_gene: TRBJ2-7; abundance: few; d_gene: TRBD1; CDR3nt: TGCAGCGTTCGACGGGGACAGGCCTCCTACGAGCAGTACTTC; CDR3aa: CSVRRGQASYEQYF
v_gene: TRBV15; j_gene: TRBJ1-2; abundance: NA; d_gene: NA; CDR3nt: TGTGCCACCAGCAGCAATACAGGAGCCATGCGGTACACCTTC; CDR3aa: CATSSNTGAMRYTF
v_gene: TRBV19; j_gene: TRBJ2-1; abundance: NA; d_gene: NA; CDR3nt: TGTGCCAGTAGTATAGTTTCTTTATACGATGAGCAGTTCTTC; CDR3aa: CASSIVSLYDEQFF
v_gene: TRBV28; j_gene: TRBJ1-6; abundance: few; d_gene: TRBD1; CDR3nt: TGTGCCAGCAGCTTACTTACGGGGACAGGGGACTCACCCCTCCACTTT; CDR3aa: CASSLLTGTGDSPLHF
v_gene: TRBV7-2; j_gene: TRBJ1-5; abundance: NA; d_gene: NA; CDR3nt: TGTGCCAGCAGCTTAGAGTCCCCGCGGCCCCAGCATTTT; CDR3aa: CASSLESPRPQHF
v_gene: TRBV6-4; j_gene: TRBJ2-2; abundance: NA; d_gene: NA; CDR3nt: TGTGCCAGCAGAGCAGCCGGGGAGCTGTTTTTT; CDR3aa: CASRAAGELFF
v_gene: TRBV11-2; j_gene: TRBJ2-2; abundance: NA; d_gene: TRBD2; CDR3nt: TGTGCCAGCAGCCGGACTAGCGGAGTTCGTGGGGAGCTGTTTTTT; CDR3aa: CASSRTSGVRGELFF
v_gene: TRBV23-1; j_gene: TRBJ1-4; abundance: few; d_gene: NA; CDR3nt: TGCGCCAGCAGTCAATCCAAGGGCCGGGATGAAAAACTGTTTTTT; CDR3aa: CASSQSKGRDEKLFF
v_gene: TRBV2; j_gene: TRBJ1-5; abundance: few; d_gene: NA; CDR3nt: TGTGCCAGCAGGAACGGGGTCGGGCAGCCCCAGCATTTT; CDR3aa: CASRNGVGQPQHF
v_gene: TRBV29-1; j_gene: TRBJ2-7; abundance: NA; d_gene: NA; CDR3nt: TGCAGCGTCCCCGGTGGGGACGAGCAGTACTTC; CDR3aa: CSVPGGDEQYF
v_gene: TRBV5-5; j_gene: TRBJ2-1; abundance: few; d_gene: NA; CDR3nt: TGTGCCAGCAGCTTGGGCCCAGGGTTCGGCTACAATGAGCAGTTCTTC; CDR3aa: CASSLGPGFGYNEQFF
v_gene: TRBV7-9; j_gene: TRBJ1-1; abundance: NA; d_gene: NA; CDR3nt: TGTGCCAGCAGCTTTGGCAGAGGAGCTTTCTTT; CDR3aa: CASSFGRGAFF
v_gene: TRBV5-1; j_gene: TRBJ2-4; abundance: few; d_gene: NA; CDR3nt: TGCGCCAGCAGCTTGGAAGAAAACATTCAGTACTTC; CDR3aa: CASSLEENIQYF
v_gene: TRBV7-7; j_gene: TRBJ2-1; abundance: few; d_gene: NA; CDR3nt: TGTGCTAGCAGCTTAATGAGATACAATGAGCAGTTCTTC; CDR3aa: CASSLMRYNEQFF
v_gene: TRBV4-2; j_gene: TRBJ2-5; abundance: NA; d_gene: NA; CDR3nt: TGTGCCAGCAGCCCTTCCGGGAACCAAGAGACCCAGTACTTC; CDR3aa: CASSPSGNQETQYF
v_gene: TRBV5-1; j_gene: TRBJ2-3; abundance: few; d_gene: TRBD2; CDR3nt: TGCGCCAGCAGCTTACGAATACCGGGGGGATTCACAGATACGCAGTATTTT; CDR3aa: CASSLRIPGGFTDTQYF
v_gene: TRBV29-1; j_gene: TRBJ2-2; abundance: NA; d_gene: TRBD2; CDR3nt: TGCAGCGTTATCAACACCCGCGGCGGGAGGAGGACCGGGGAGCTGTTTTTT; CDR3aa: CSVINTRGGRRTGELFF
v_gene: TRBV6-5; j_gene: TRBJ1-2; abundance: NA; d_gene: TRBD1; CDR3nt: TGTGCCAGCAGTCCCTACGGAGGGGGCGTCGCTGGCTACACCTTC; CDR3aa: CASSPYGGGVAGYTF
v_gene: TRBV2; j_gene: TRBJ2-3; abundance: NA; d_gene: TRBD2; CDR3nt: TGTGCCCGGCGGGGGGGCCAGCCCACAGATACGCAGTATTTT; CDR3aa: CARRGGQPTDTQYF
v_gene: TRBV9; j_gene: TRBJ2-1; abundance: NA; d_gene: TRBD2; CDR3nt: TGTGCCAGCAGTGTAGTAACCATAGCGGGGGCCCACAATGAGCAGTTCTTC; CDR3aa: CASSVVTIAGAHNEQFF
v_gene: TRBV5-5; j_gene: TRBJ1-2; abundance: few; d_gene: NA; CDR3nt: TGTGCCAGCAGCCAGTCGGCGAGCCAGGCCTATGGCTACACCTTC; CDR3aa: CASSQSASQAYGYTF
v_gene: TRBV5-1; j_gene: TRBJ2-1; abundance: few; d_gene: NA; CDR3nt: TGCGCCAGCAGCTTCTCAGGGAATGAGCAGTTCTTC; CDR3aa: CASSFSGNEQFF
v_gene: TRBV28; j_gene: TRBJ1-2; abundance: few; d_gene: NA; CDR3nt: TGTGCCAGCAGTACCCTGCAAGGGGCCTATGGCTACACCTTC; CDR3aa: CASSTLQGAYGYTF